The 22 T cell receptor beta chains below were found in one sample sequenced in a study of cytomegalovirus exposure and HLA in healthy donors. The PCR had 60 Vbeta and 13 Jbeta primers. TCRdb's copy holds only in-frame clones and misses some; the assay was immunoSEQ multiplex PCR. The sample includes about 200,000 clones, approximately 80% of them seen just once. The sample comprised PBMCs. These receptors all come from a young woman in good health and CMV-seropositive.

The chain links TRBV29-1 to TRBJ2-7; TRBD2 is a possible D gene (5 bases). Trimming left V 5 bases short and J 3 bases short, with 11 bases between. Germline-derived CDR1 and CDR2 are SQVTM and ANQGSEA. The CDR3 spans 12 residues. The CDR3: CSVRRADYEQYF. CDR3 in DNA: TGCAGCGTTCGGCGGGCCGACTACGAGCAGTACTTC.

The chain recombines TRBV4-2 with TRBJ1-2; D remains ambiguous. Trimming took off 0 bases at V and 8 bases at J, with 16 bases between the two ends. CDR1 is LGHNA, CDR2 YNFKEQ, per germline. The CDR3 consists of 15 residues. CDR3 in amino acids: CASSQEGAHLIGYTF. DNA of the CDR3: TGTGCCAGCAGCCAAGAGGGAGCGCACCTTATCGGCTACACCTTC.

The J gene is TRBJ2-7, the V gene TRBV28; TRBD2 matches at 7 bases. The CDR3 is 13 residues long. Germline V gene lookup returns CDR1 MDHEN and CDR2 SYDVKM. The J segment lost 4 bases and the V segment lost 7 bases, leaving 7 bases of the junction unmatched. The CDR3 nucleotides are TGTGCCAGCACCCCGGGGGGTCAGTACGAGCAGTACTTC. Translating gives CASTPGGQYEQYF.

The chain has TRBV5-1 and TRBJ2-7, with D possibly matching TRBD1 (6 bases). The V end lost 4 bases, the J end lost 8 bases, and 16 bases lay between the germline ends. This CDR3 has 13 residues. CDR1 and CDR2 from the germline V gene are SGHRS and YFSETQ. CDR3 in DNA: TGCGCCAGCAGCGGGACACAGACGGGCAAGCAGTACTTC. As protein: CASSGTQTGKQYF.

This clone has a handful of counts. The chain employs TRBV4-3 and TRBJ1-1; a possible D gene is TRBD1 (5 bases). The germline CDR1 and CDR2 sequences are LGHNA and YSLEER. V lost 0 bases and J lost 5, with 13 bases in between. This CDR3 contains 15 residues. The CDR3 bases are TGCGCCAGCAGCCAAGATAGAAAGGGGAGGACTGAAGCTTTCTTT. Its protein product is CASSQDRKGRTEAFF.

The chain employs TRBV18 and TRBJ2-7; D possibly corresponds to TRBD2 (5 bases). This CDR3 comprises 13 residues. The V gene's germline CDR1 is KGHSH and CDR2 LQKENI. Trimming removed 5 bases at V and 2 bases at J, with 10 bases between. For the CDR3, the DNA is TGTGCCAGCTCAACTAGTCCGACCTACGAGCAGTACTTC. Its protein product is CASSTSPTYEQYF.

This clone was detected only a few times. The CDR3, as DNA: TGCGCCAGCAGCTTTAGCGGGGGGGTCAACGAGCAGTACTTC. It encodes CASSFSGGVNEQYF. The V call is TRBV5-1, the J call TRBJ2-5; 11 bases map to TRBD2. The assigned J gene may be wrong: the sequence end matches TRBJ2-7 better. Germline CDR1 and CDR2: SGHRS and YFSETQ. CDR3 length: 14 residues.

As for this clone: A junction end diverges from the germline sequence, so it may reflect a read error. V gene TRBV7-3 combines with J gene TRBJ2-1, with 7 bases fitting TRBD1. Per germline, CDR1 SGHTA and CDR2 FQGTGA. There are 14 residues in the CDR3. The CDR3 DNA reads TGTGCCAGCAGTCCGGGACAGTTACCCCATCCTCAGCTCTTC. Protein product: CASSPGQLPHPQLF. The full variable domain, rest sourced from reference TRBV7-3 and TRBJ2-1, is GAGVSQTPSNKVTEKGKYVELRCDPISGHTALYWYRQSLGQGPEFLIYFQGTGAADDSGLPNDRFFAVRPEGSVSTLKIQRTERGDSAVYLCASSPGQLPHPQLFGPGTRLTVL.

The chain links TRBV2 to TRBJ1-6; 7 positions match TRBD1. Germline loops: CDR1 SNHLY, CDR2 FYNNEI. V gave up 6 bases and J gave up 3 bases; unmatched junction bases: 8. The CDR3 is 16 amino acids. Here the CDR3 DNA reads TGTGCCAGCAGCAGACAGGGTAGTAACTATAATTCACCCCTCCACTTT. Residues: CASSRQGSNYNSPLHF.

Regarding this clone: It is likely a read error, because the conserved phenylalanine at the end of the CDR3 is missing. This chain connects TRBV28 to TRBJ1-6; 8 nucleotides align to TRBD1. The CDR3 has 17 amino acids. In germline, CDR1 is MDHEN, CDR2 SYDVKM. With V trimmed by 5 bases and J by 9 bases, 15 bases remained unmatched. The CDR3 loop reads CASSPPPGQGPISPLHV. CDR3 DNA: TGTGCCAGCAGTCCCCCCCCCGGACAGGGCCCAATTTCACCCCTCCACGTT.

This clone was found a few times. The V and J genes are TRBV19 and TRBJ1-2; weak D call: TRBD1 (5 bases). Trimming shortened V by 4 bases and J by 10 bases, and 16 bases separated the two germline ends. The length of the CDR3 is 13 residues. Germline CDR1 LNHDA, CDR2 SQIVND (reference sequence). The CDR3 nucleotides read TGTGCCAGTAGTACCCGGACATTCCCCGCCTACACCTTC. The encoded protein is CASSTRTFPAYTF.

The chain combines TRBV18 with TRBJ1-1; 9 bases match TRBD1. Germline lookup yields CDR1 KGHSH and CDR2 LQKENI. The V and J ends lost 4 bases and 4 bases, in that order; junction bases with no gene match: 7. The CDR3 is 15 amino acids. The CDR3 sequence is CASSRETGGITEAFF. The CDR3 DNA is TGTGCCAGCTCACGAGAGACAGGGGGGATCACTGAAGCTTTCTTT.

The genes are TRBV19 and TRBJ2-3; 10 nucleotides line up with TRBD2. CDR3 length: 13 amino acids. Germline CDR1 reads LNHDA; CDR2 reads SQIVND (reference sequence). Germline trimming cut 9 bases from V and 5 bases from J; bases unmatched to any gene: 5. CDR3 DNA: TGTGCCAGAGGAGCGGGAGGGGTAGATACGCAGTATTTT. Translating it yields CARGAGGVDTQYF.

The J gene is TRBJ2-7, the V gene TRBV7-8; 7 bases map to TRBD2. CDR3 size: 13 residues. J gave up 6 bases and V 6 bases, and 8 bases lay outside the gene matches. From germline, CDR1 is SGHVS and CDR2 FQNEAQ. The CDR3: CASSPGEGLEQYF. The CDR3 nucleotides are TGTGCCAGCAGTCCCGGGGAGGGGCTCGAGCAGTACTTC.

This clone has a handful of counts. The chain combines TRBV6-5 with TRBJ2-7; D possibly corresponds to TRBD1 (6 bases). This CDR3 has 14 amino acids. Trimming left V 2 bases short and J 6 bases short, with 14 bases between. From germline, CDR1 is MNHEY and CDR2 SVGAGI. CDR3 residues: CASSYGWGQVEQYF. DNA for the CDR3: TGTGCCAGCAGTTACGGCTGGGGACAAGTCGAGCAGTACTTC.

This clone occurred a few times. The V and J genes are TRBV7-9 and TRBJ1-2, with 7 positions matching TRBD1. The CDR3 covers 14 residues. The V gene end was trimmed by 1 base and the J gene end by 6 bases; junction bases not matched to a gene: 5. Germline CDR1 reads SEHNR; CDR2 reads FQNEAQ (reference sequence). The CDR3 nucleotides are TGTGCCAGCAGCTTAGAACAGGGGTTCGATGGCTACACCTTC. It encodes CASSLEQGFDGYTF.

The rearrangement joins TRBV7-9 to TRBJ1-3, with TRBD1 as a possible D gene (5 bases). In germline, CDR1 is SEHNR, CDR2 FQNEAQ (reference sequence). The CDR3 consists of 14 residues. Trimming pared 8 bases from V and 0 bases from J, leaving 11 bases between. CDR3 loop: CASDRQISGNTIYF. For the CDR3, the DNA is TGTGCCAGCGACAGACAAATCTCTGGAAACACCATATATTTT.

The rearrangement joins TRBV18 to TRBJ1-4; D perhaps matches TRBD1 (6 bases). V gave up 2 bases and J gave up 4 bases, with 8 bases separating them. The CDR3 extends over 14 amino acids. The germline gives CDR1 KGHSH, CDR2 LQKENI. CDR3 region: CASSPTGNNEKLFF. As DNA, the CDR3 is TGTGCCAGCTCACCAACAGGGAATAATGAAAAACTGTTTTTT.

This chain links TRBV7-8 with TRBJ2-1; 13 bases fit TRBD2. J gave up 7 bases and V 2 bases, and 5 bases lay outside the gene matches. Per germline, CDR1 SGHVS and CDR2 FQNEAQ. The CDR3 extends over 16 amino acids. Here the CDR3 DNA reads TGTGCCAGCAGCTTAACCGGACTAGCGGGGGTTAATGAGCAGTTCTTC. It translates to CASSLTGLAGVNEQFF.

V and J are TRBV27 and TRBJ1-1; no firm D call. Germline assignment: CDR1 MNHEY and CDR2 SMNVEV (reference sequence). This CDR3 contains 14 residues. Deletions cut 1 base from V and 0 bases from J, with 6 bases between. CDR3 residues: CASSLYAVNTEAFF. The CDR3 DNA follows: TGTGCCAGCAGTTTATATGCGGTGAACACTGAAGCTTTCTTT.

The chain uses TRBV7-3 and TRBJ2-5; 11 nucleotides match TRBD1. The CDR3 contains 15 residues. The V gene's germline CDR1 is SGHTA and CDR2 FQGTGA. The V gene end was trimmed by 1 base and the J gene end by 5 bases; junction bases not matched to a gene: 3. CDR3 protein: CASSLSGDRGETQYF. The CDR3 DNA sequence: TGTGCCAGCAGCTTAAGTGGGGACAGGGGGGAGACCCAGTACTTC.

The V and J genes are TRBV5-6 and TRBJ1-5; D possibly corresponds to TRBD1 (5 bases). Trimming removed 0 bases at V and 3 bases at J, with 10 bases between. The CDR3 extends over 15 amino acids. Germline CDR1 is SGHDT and CDR2 is YYEEEE. The CDR3, as DNA: TGTGCCAGCAGCTTGGCCGGGGGTAACAATCAGCCCCAGCATTTT. Its translation is CASSLAGGNNQPQHF.